Sequencing of this T cell receptor (beta chain) was carried out in a study of sequential checkpoint blockade in melanoma (dated by TCRdb to between 2018 and 2021). Broadly, across the study: Using 1:1 randomization, the trial assigned patients either to first-line nivolumab followed by ipilimumab (arm A) or to ipilimumab followed by nivolumab (arm B). Maintenance nivolumab was given following each of the two trial sequences. Results the study describes overall, beyond this receptor: Larger, independent patient cohorts are needed to validate the response-prediction model that combines TCR metrics and mutation burden.

The immunoSEQ Assay was used to immunosequence TCRbeta CDR3 regions from genomic DNA. Genomic DNA was amplified by bias-controlled multiplex PCR before high-throughput sequencing. As for the authors' bioinformatics: To quantify the absolute abundance of each unique TCRbeta CDR3 region, the sequences were collapsed and filtered. Clonality was defined as 1 minus Pielou's evenness and was calculated using productive rearrangements only. A previously published method was used to identify clones whose frequencies were significantly greater in on-treatment samples than in baseline samples. Here the immuneACCESS table is served through TCRdb, limited to in-frame sequences with V and J called. Missing clones are a known gap in these copies; in checked studies unresolved V genes cover under half, and the rest lacks a known reason. That table gives V, J and clone size, and the DNA gave D and trimming. The sample table records over 15,000 clones; under 80% of these occur just once. The ten largest clones represent 12% of the sample.

The label giving this sample's treatment or condition can be read as: randomized to nivolumab then ipilimumab (arm A) or the reverse (arm B). None of the trial patients had been given prior DNA-damaging chemotherapy. A FACS Aria II flow cytometer was used to sort live CD3+CD8+ cells that were negative for CD19 and CD56 from thawed PBMCs. Samples were obtained from patients with melanoma enrolled in CheckMate 064, a randomized, open-label phase II trial of sequential checkpoint blockade. Leukapheresis was used to collect peripheral blood mononuclear cells, which were then purified with Ficoll-Paque and frozen in human serum with about 9.5% DMSO. Immediately after sorting, the purity of the sorted blood CD3+CD8+ cells was confirmed to be >98%, and DNA was then extracted. Counted from cysteine to phenylalanine, this CDR3 has 12 amino acids. The kept DNA is CDR3 alone, 36 bases in frame from the first base. Reading the germline V gene gives CDR1 SGHRS and CDR2 YFSETQ. V and J are truncated by 6 bases and 6 bases respectively, leaving an intervening sequence of 11 bases.

To note about this clone: Its binding antigen is unknown. The input lacks base qualities; no much larger clone sits a single base away.

The chain is encoded by TRBV5-1 joined to TRBJ2-3; a tentative D call is TRBD2 (6 bases match). The sequence derives from a human donor with melanoma. Sample: CD8+ T cells sorted from blood (inferred from file names), taken from a patient given nivolumab and ipilimumab in sequence. CDR3 region: CASNVGGDTQYF. The nucleotides read TGCGCCAGCAACGTTGGGGGGGATACGCAGTATTTT.